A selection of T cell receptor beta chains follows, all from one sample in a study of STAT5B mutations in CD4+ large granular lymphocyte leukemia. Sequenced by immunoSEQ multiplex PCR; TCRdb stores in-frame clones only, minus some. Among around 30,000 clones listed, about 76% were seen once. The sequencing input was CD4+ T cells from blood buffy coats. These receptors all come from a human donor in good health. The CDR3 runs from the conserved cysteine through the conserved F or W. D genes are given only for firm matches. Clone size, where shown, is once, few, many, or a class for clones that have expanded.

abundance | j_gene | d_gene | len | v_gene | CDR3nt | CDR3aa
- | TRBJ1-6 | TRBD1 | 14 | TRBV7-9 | TGTGCCAGCCAGATACCAGGGGGCTTTTCACCCCTCCACTTT | CASQIPGGFSPLHF
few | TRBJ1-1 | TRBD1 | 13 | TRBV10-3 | TGTGCCATCAGGGGACAGGGAGACACTGAAGCTTTCTTT | CAIRGQGDTEAFF
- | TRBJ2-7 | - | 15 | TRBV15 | TGTGCCACCAGCAGAGATGTGGGGGGTGGCCACGAGCAGTACTTC | CATSRDVGGGHEQYF
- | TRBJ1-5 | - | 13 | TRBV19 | TGTGCCAGTAGTATCGCGGAGGACCAGCCCCAGCATTTT | CASSIAEDQPQHF
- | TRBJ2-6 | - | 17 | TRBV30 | TGTGCCTGGAGCCAACGGGGCAGTTCAGCTGGGGCCAACGTCCTGACTTTC | CAWSQRGSSAGANVLTF
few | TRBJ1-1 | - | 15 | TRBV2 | TGTGCCAGCAAGTCGGCAGGTACATCGAACACTGAAGCTTTCTTT | CASKSAGTSNTEAFF
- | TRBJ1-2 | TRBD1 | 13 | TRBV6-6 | TGTGCCAGCAGTTACTCGGGGACAGATGGCTACACCTTC | CASSYSGTDGYTF
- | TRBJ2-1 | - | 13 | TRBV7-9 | TGTGCCAGCAGCTTAGCCCCTCTTTGGGAGCAGTTCTTC | CASSLAPLWEQFF
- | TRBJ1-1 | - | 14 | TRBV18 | TGTGCCAGCTCACCGCCTCATATGAACACTGAAGCTTTCTTT | CASSPPHMNTEAFF
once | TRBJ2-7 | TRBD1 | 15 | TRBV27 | TGTGCCAGCAGTTTAGCCGGGACAGCCGCCCTCGAGCAGTACTTC | CASSLAGTAALEQYF
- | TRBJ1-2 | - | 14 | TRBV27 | TGTGCCAGCAGTCCTCTGGGGGGAAGCGATGGCTACACCTTC | CASSPLGGSDGYTF
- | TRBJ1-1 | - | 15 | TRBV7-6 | TGTGCCAGCAGCTCCCTCCACAGGGACGCGGCTGAAGCTTTCTTT | CASSSLHRDAAEAFF
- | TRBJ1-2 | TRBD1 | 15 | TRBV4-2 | TGTGCCAGCAGCCAGCAGACAGGGGACGACTATGGCTACACCTTC | CASSQQTGDDYGYTF
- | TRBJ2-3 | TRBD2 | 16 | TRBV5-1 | TGCGCCAGCGGGAAAGTTAGCGGGGGGGGCACAGATACGCAGTATTTT | CASGKVSGGGTDTQYF
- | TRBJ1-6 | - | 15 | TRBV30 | TGTGCCTGGAGGATCAAGGGGGGGTTCGGTTCACCCCTCCACTTT | CAWRIKGGFGSPLHF
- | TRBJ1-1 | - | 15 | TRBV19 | TGTGCCAGTAGTATAACAGCGGGGAGTGGTACTGAAGCTTTCTTT | CASSITAGSGTEAFF
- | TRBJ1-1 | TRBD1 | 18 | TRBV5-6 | TGTGCCAGCAGCTTGGAAGGGACAGGGGGCCGTTATTACACTGAAGCTTTCTTT | CASSLEGTGGRYYTEAFF
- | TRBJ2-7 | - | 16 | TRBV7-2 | TGTGCCAGCAGCTTAGTTTCCCGGACGGGGAACTACGAGCAGTACTTC | CASSLVSRTGNYEQYF
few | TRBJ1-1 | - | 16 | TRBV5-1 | TGCGCCAGCAGCTTGGAGGGGGGGCGGAAAGGCACTGAAGCTTTCTTT | CASSLEGGRKGTEAFF
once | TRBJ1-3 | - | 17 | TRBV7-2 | TGTGCCAGCAGCTTAGGCGGGCAGGACAGCTCTGGAAACACCATATATTTT | CASSLGGQDSSGNTIYF
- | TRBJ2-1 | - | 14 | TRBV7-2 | TGTGCCAGCAGCTTAGAGGGGTACGGCAATGAGCAGTTCTTC | CASSLEGYGNEQFF
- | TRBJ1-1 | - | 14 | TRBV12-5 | TGTGCTAGTGGTTTGGGTAGTCAGACAGTGCAGGCTTTCTTT | CASGLGSQTVQAFF
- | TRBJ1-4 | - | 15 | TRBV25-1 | TGTGCCAGCAGTGGGTACCGGGGAATTAATGAAAAACTGTTTTTT | CASSGYRGINEKLFF
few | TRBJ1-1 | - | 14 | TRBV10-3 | TGTGCCTCAATGGCAAATGCGGTGAACACTGAAGCTTTCTTT | CASMANAVNTEAFF
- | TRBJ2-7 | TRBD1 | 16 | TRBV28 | TGTGCCAGCAGTTTCGGGGGACAGGTCACATCCTACGAGCAGTACTTC | CASSFGGQVTSYEQYF
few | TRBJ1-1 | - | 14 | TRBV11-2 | TGTGCCAGCAGCCCCTTAGGAGGGAACACTGAAGCTTTCTTT | CASSPLGGNTEAFF
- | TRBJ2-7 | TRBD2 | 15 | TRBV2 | TGTGCCAGCAGTGAACAACCGGGAGGGCCCTACGAGCAGTACTTC | CASSEQPGGPYEQYF